Given below is one T cell receptor (beta chain) in context. Methods used by the authors: Reference gene primers were amplified, and this amplification served to estimate nucleated cell counts. Sequencing was performed with immunoSEQ multiplex PCR; in TCRdb, only in-frame clones are kept and a portion is missing. From that table come the V and J calls and clone size; the DNA was used to work out D and trimming. The table has 200,000 to 250,000 clones, more than 75% seen once. Trimming at V came to 4 bases and at J to 5 bases, leaving 14 bases not matched to a gene. This CDR3 contains 16 residues. Germline lookup yields CDR1 SGHTS and CDR2 YDEGEE. This specimen belongs to a study of blood T cell repertoires in COVID-19.

This receptor was obtained from a woman between 45 and 65 years old who had recovered from COVID-19. The J gene is TRBJ1-1, the V gene TRBV5-8, with 7 bases matching TRBD1. The sequencing input was PBMCs or T cells enriched from blood (not recorded which). Here the CDR3 reads CASSNRQGIGRTEAFF. CDR3 sequence (DNA): TGTGCCAGCAGCAACAGACAGGGAATAGGGAGGACTGAAGCTTTCTTT. Based on the CDR3 plus reference TRBV5-8 and TRBJ1-1, the full variable domain is EAGVTQSPTHLIKTRGQQATLRCSPISGHTSVYWYQQALGLGLQFLLWYDEGEERNRGNFPPRFSGRQFPNYSSELNVNALELEDSALYLCASSNRQGIGRTEAFFGQGTRLTVV.